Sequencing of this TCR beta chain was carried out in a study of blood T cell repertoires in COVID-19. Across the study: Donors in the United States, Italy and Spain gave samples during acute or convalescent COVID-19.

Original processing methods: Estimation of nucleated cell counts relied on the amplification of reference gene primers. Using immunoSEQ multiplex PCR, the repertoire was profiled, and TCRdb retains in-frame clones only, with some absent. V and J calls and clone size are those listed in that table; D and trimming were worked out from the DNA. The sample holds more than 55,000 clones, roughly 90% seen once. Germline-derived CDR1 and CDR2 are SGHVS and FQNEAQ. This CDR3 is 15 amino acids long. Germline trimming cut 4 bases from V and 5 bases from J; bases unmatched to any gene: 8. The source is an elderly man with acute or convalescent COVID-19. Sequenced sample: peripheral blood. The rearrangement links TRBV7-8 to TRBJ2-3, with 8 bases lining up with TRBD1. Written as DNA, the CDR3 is TGTGCCAGCAGCTCGGGGCAGGGGGCGTTAGATACGCAGTATTTT. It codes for CASSSGQGALDTQYF.